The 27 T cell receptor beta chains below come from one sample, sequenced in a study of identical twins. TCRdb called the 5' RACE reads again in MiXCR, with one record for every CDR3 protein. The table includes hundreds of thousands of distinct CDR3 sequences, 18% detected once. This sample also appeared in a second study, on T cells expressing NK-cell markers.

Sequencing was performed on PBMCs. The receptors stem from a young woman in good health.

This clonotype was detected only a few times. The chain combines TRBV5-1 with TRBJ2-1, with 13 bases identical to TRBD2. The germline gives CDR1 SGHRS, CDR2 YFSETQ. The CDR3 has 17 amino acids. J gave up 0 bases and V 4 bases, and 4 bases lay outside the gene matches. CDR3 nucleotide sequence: TGCGCCAGCAGCGGGACTAGCGGGACGAGCTCCTACAATGAGCAGTTCTTC. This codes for CASSGTSGTSSYNEQFF.

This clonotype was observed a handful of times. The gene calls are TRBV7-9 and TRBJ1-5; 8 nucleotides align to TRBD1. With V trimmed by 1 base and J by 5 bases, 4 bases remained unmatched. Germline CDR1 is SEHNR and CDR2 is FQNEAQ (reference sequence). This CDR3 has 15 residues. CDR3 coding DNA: TGTGCCAGCAGCTTAGGACAGGGGAGGGATCAGCCCCAGCATTTT. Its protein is CASSLGQGRDQPQHF.

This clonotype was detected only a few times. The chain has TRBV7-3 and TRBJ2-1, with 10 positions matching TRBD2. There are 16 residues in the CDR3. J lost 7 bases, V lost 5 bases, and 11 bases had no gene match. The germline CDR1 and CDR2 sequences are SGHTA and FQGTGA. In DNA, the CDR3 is TGTGCCAGCAGCGCCCTACCTAGCGGGGGCTCGAATGAGCAGTTCTTC. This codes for CASSALPSGGSNEQFF.

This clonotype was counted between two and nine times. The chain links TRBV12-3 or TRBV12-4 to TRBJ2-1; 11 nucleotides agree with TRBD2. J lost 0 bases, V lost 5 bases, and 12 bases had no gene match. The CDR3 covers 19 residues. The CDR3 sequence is CASSLPGLAVLRSYNEQFF. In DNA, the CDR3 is TGTGCCAGCAGTCTTCCGGGACTAGCGGTTCTTCGCTCCTACAATGAGCAGTTCTTC.

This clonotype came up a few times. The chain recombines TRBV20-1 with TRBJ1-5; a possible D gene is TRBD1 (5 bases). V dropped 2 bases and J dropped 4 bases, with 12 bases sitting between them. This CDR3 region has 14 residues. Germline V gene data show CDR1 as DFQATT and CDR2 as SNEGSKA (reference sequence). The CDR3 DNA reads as TGCAGTGCTAGAAAGTGGGGGGGAAATCAGCCCCAGCATTTT. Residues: CSARKWGGNQPQHF.

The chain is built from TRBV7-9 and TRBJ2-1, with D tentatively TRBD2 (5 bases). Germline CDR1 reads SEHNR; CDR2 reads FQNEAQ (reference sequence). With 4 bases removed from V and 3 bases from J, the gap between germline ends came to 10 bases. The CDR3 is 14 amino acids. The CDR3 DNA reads TGTGCCAGCAGCTCCGACCGGGACTACAATGAGCAGTTCTTC. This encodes CASSSDRDYNEQFF.

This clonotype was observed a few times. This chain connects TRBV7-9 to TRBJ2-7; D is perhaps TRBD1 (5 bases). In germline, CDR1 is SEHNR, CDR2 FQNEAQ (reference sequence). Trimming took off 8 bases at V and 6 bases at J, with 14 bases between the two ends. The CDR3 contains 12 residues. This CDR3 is CASGVDSLEQYF. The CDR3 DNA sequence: TGTGCCAGCGGAGTCGACAGTCTCGAGCAGTACTTC.

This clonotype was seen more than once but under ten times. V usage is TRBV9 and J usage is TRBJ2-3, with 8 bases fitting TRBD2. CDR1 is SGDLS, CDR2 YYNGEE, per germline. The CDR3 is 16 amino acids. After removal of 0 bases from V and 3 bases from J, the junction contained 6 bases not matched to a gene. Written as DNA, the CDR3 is TGTGCCAGCAGCGTAGATGATAGCGGGATAACAGATACGCAGTATTTT. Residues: CASSVDDSGITDTQYF.

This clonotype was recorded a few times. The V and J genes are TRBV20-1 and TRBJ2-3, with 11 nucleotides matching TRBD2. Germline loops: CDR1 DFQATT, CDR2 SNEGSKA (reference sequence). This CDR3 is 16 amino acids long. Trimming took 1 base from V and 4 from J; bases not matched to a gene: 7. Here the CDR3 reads CSARGGTSGLADTQYF. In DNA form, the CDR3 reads TGCAGTGCTAGAGGGGGGACTAGCGGCCTTGCAGATACGCAGTATTTT.

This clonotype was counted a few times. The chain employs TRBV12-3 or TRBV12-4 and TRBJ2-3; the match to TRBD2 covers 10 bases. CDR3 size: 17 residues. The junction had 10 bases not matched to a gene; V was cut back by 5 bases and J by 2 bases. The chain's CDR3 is CASSLTLAGGPTDTQYF. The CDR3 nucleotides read TGTGCCAGCAGTCTTACCTTAGCGGGGGGTCCCACAGATACGCAGTATTTT.

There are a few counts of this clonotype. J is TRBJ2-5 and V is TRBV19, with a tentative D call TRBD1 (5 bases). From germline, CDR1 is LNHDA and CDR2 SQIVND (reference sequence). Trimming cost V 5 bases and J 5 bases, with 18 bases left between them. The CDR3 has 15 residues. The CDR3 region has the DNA TGTGCCAGTAGTCCAGGGATACAGCATCAGGAGACCCAGTACTTC. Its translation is CASSPGIQHQETQYF.

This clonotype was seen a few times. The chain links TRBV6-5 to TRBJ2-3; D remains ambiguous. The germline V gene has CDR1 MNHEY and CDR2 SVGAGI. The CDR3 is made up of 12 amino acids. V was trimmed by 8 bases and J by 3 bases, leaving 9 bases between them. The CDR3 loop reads CASGEFTDTQYF. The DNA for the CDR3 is TGTGCCAGCGGCGAATTTACAGATACGCAGTATTTT.

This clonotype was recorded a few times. The CDR3 DNA follows: TGCAGTGCTACCTACGTAGGGCGCTACCCCTACGAGCAGTACTTC. Amino acid sequence: CSATYVGRYPYEQYF. The chain uses TRBV20-1 and TRBJ2-7; D not certain. This CDR3 comprises 15 residues. V lost 4 bases, J lost 2 bases, and 18 bases lay in between. The V gene's germline CDR1 is DFQATT and CDR2 SNEGSKA (reference sequence).

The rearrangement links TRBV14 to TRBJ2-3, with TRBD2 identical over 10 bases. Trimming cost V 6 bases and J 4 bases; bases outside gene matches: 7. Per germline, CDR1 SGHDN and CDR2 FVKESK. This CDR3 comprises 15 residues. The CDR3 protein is CASRTSSGSADTQYF. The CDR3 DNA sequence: TGTGCCAGCAGAACCTCTAGCGGGAGCGCAGATACGCAGTATTTT. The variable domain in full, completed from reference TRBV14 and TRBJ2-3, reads EAGVTQFPSHSVIEKGQTVTLRCDPISGHDNLYWYRRVMGKEIKFLLHFVKESKQDESGMPNNRFLAERTGGTYSTLKVQPAELEDSGVYFCASRTSSGSADTQYFGPGTRLTVL.

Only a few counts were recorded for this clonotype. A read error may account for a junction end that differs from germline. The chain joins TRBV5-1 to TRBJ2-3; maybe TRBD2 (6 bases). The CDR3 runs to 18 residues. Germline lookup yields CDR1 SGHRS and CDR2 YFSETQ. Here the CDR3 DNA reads TGCGCCAGCACCTTGAGTCTCATGGAGGGACGGAGCACAGATACGCAGTATTTT. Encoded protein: CASTLSLMEGRSTDTQYF.

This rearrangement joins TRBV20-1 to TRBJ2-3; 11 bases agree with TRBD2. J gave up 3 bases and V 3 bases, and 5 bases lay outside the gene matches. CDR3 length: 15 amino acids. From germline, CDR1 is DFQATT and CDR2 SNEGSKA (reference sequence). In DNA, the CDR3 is TGCAGTGCTAGCCAGCTAGCGGGAGGAACAGATACGCAGTATTTT. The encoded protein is CSASQLAGGTDTQYF.

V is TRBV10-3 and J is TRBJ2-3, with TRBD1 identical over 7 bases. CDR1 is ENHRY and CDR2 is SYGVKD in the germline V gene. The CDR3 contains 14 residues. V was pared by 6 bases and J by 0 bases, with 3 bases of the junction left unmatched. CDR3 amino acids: CAIRGTVSTDTQYF. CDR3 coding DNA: TGTGCCATCAGGGGGACAGTCAGCACAGATACGCAGTATTTT.

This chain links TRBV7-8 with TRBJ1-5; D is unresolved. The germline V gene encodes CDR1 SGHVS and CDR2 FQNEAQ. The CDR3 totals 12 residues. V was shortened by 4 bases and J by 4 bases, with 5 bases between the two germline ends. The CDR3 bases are TGTGCCAGCAGCTCCCAAAATCAGCCCCAGCATTTT. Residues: CASSSQNQPQHF.

CDR3 nucleotide sequence: TGCGCCAGCAGTGACGAGGAATTCCCGTATAATTCACCCCTCCACTTT. It specifies CASSDEEFPYNSPLHF. The chain employs TRBV10-2 and TRBJ1-6, with unresolved D. The CDR3 is 16 residues long. CDR1 and CDR2 (germline): WSHSY, SAAADI. V was cut by 3 bases and J by 4 bases, with 13 bases left in between.

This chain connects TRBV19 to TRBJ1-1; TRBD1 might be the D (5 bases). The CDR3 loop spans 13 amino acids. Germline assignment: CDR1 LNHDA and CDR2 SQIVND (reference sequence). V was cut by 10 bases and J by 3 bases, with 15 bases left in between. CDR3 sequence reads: CATGRGGDTEAFF. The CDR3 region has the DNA TGTGCCACCGGCCGGGGCGGGGACACTGAAGCTTTCTTT.

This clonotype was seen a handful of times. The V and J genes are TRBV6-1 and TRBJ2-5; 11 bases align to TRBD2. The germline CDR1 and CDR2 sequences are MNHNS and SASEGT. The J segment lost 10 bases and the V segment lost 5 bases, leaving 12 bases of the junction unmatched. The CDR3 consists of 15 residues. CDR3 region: CASSKLAGEPGDQYF. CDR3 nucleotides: TGTGCCAGCAGTAAACTAGCGGGGGAGCCGGGGGACCAGTACTTC.

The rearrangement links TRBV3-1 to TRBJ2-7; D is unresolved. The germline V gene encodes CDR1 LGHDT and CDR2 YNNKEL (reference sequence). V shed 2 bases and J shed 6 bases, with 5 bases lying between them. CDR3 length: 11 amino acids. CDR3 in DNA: TGTGCCAGCAGCCAAAGAGCCGAGCAGTACTTC. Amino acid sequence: CASSQRAEQYF.

This chain's CDR3 is CASSMERRPNQPQHF. CDR3 DNA: TGTGCCAGTAGTATGGAACGGAGGCCCAATCAGCCCCAGCATTTT. The chain recombines TRBV19 with TRBJ1-5; no clear D gene. The CDR3 extends over 15 amino acids. Trimming took 3 bases from V and 3 from J, leaving 12 bases between them. CDR1 LNHDA and CDR2 SQIVND come from the germline V gene (reference sequence).

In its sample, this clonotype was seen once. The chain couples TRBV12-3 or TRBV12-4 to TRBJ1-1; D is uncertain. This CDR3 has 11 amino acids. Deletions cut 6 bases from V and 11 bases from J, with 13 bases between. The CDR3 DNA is TGTGCCAGCAGGCGGATAATTGGGGCTTTCTTT. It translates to CASRRIIGAFF.

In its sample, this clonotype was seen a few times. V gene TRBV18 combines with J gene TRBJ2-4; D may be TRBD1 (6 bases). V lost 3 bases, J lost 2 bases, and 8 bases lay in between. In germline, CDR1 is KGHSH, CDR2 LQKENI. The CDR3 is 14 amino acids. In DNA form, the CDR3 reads TGTGCCAGCTCACCTCAGGGGCCCAAAAACATTCAGTACTTC. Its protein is CASSPQGPKNIQYF.

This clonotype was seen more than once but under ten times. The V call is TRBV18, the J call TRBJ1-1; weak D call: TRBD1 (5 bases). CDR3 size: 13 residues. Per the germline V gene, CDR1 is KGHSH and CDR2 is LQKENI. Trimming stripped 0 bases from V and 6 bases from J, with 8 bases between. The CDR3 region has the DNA TGTGCCAGCTCACCACCGACGGGGGCTGAAGCTTTCTTT. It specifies CASSPPTGAEAFF.

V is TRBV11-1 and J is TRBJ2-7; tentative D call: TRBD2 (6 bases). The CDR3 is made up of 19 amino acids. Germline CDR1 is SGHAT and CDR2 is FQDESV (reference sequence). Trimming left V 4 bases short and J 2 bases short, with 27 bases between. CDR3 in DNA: TGTGCCAGCAGCTCAGTAGGGAGGTACCATACTAGGGGACCCTACGAGCAGTACTTC. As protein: CASSSVGRYHTRGPYEQYF.